The T cell receptor (beta chain) under discussion was sequenced for a study of CD8 T cells in ankylosing spondylitis. Whole-study findings and limits: Clones linked to disease were reported to show significant enrichment in matched ankylosing spondylitis synovial fluid. Earlier reports found some motif variants in synovial fluid and blood in reactive arthritis. It appeared that ankylosing spondylitis blood was characterized by a TCR beta motif of about 8 highly homologous variants.

5'-RACE, quantitative and with molecular barcodes, yielded the TCR beta libraries. TCRdb reprocessed the 5' RACE reads with MiXCR, giving one entry per CDR3 protein. The table includes tens of thousands of distinct CDR3 sequences, about 15% detected once. V was clipped by 10 bases and J by 0 bases, with 14 bases between them. Germline assignment: CDR1 MDHEN and CDR2 SYDVKM. The CDR3 contains 14 residues. This clonotype was counted ten times or more. Its target is not known. The clonotype comes from a male donor with ankylosing spondylitis or in good health (not recorded which). The chain couples TRBV28 to TRBJ2-3, with D tentatively TRBD2 (5 bases). Sequenced input: blood. In DNA form, the CDR3 reads TGTGCCACCCGGACTTTGGGTAGCACAGATACGCAGTATTTT. Residues: CATRTLGSTDTQYF.